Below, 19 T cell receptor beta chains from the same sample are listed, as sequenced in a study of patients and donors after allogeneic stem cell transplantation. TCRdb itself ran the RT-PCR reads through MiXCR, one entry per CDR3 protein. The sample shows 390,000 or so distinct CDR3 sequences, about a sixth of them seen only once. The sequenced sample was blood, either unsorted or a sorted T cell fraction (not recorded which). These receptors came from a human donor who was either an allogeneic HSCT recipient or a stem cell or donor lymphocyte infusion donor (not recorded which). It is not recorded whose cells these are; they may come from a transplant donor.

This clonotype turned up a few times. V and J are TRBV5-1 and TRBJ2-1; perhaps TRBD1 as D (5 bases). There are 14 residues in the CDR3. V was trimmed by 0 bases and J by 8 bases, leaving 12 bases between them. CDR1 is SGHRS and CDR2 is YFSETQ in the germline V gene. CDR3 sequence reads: CASSLGATGDEQFF. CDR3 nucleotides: TGCGCCAGCAGCTTGGGGGCAACAGGCGATGAGCAGTTCTTC.

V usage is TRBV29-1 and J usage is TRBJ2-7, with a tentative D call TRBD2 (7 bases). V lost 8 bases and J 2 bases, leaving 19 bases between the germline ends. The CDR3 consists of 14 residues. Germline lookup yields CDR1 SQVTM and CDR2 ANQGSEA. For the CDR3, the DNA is TGCAGCTATCCAGGGGCTAGCGGTACCTACGAGCAGTACTTC. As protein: CSYPGASGTYEQYF.

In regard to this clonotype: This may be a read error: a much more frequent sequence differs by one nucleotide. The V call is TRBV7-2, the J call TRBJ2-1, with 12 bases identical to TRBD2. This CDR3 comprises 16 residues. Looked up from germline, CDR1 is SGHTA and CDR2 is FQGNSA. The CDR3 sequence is CASSLPSGRVNNERFF. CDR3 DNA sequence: TGTGCCAGCAGCTTACCTAGCGGGAGGGTCAACAATGAGCGGTTCTTC.

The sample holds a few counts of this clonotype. In DNA, the CDR3 is TGTGCCATCAGTGAGTCAAGGACAGTGAACACTGAAGCTTTCTTT. Its protein product is CAISESRTVNTEAFF. The chain uses TRBV10-3 and TRBJ1-1; tentative D call: TRBD1 (6 bases). The germline gives CDR1 ENHRY, CDR2 SYGVKD. The CDR3 runs to 15 residues. The V gene lost 0 bases and the J gene lost 0 bases, with 8 bases spanning the gap.

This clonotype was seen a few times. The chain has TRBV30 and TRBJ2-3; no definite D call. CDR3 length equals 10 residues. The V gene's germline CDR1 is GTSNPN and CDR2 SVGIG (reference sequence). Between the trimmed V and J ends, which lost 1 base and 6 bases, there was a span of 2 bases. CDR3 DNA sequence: TGTGCCTGGAGTGGGGATACGCAGTATTTT. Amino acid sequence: CAWSGDTQYF.

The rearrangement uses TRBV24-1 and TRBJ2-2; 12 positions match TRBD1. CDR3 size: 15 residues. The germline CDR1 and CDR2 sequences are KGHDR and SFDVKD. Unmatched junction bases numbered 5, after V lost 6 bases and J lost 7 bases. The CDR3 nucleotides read TGTGCCACCAGTTTGGGACAGGGGGCCGGCGGGGAGCTGTTTTTT. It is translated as CATSLGQGAGGELFF.

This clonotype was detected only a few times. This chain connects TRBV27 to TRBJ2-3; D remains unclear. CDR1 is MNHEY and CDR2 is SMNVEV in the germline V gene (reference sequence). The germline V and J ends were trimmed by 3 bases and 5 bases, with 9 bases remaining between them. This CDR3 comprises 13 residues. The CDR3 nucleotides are TGTGCCAGCAGTTTCTCCCCTGGAGATACGCAGTATTTT. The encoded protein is CASSFSPGDTQYF.

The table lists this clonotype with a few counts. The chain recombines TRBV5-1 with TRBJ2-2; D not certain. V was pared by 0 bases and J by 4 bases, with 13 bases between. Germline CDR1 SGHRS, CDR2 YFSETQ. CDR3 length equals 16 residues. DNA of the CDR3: TGCGCCAGCAGCTTGGTAGGCGGCTCGGGCACCGGGGAGCTGTTTTTT. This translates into CASSLVGGSGTGELFF. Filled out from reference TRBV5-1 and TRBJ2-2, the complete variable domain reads KAGVTQTPRYLIKTRGQQVTLSCSPISGHRSVSWYQQTPGQGLQFLFEYFSETQRNKGNFPGRFSGRQFSNSRSEMNVSTLELGDSALYLCASSLVGGSGTGELFFGEGSRLTVL.

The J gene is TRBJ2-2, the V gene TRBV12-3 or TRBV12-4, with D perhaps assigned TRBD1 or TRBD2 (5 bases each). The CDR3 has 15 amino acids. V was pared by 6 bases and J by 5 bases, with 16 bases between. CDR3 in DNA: TGTGCCAGCAGCGAGGACGGGGCTTGGACCGGGGAGCTGTTTTTT. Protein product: CASSEDGAWTGELFF.

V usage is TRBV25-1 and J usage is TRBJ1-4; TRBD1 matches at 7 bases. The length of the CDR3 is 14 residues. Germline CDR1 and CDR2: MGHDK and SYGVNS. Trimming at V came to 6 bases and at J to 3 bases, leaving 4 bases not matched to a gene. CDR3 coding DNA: TGTGCCAGCAGCGGAACAGGGGCTAATGAAAAACTGTTTTTT. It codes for CASSGTGANEKLFF.

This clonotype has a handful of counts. The CDR3 loop reads CASSLWMGANYGYTF. In DNA, the CDR3 is TGTGCCAGCAGCTTATGGATGGGGGCTAACTATGGCTACACCTTC. The chain joins TRBV7-2 to TRBJ1-2; possibly TRBD1 for D (5 bases). The CDR3 runs to 15 residues. The ends were cut back, 2 bases at V and 0 bases at J, with 10 bases in the middle. Germline V gene lookup returns CDR1 SGHTA and CDR2 FQGNSA.

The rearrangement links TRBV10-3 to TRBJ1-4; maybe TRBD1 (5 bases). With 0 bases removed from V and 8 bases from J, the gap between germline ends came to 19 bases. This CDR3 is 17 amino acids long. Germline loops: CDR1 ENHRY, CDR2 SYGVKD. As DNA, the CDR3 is TGTGCCATCAGTGAGTCGGTGCCGGGGGGTGTGAGCGAAAAACTGTTTTTT. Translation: CAISESVPGGVSEKLFF.

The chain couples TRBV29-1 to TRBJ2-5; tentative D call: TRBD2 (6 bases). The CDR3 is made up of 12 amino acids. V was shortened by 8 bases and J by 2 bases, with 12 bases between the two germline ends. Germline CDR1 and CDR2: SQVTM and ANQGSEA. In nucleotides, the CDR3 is TGCAGCTGGGGACTTGGTCAAGAGACCCAGTACTTC. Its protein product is CSWGLGQETQYF.

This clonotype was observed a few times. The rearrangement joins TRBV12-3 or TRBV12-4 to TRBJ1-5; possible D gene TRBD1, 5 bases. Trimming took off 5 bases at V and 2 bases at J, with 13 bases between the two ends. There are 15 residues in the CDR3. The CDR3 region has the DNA TGTGCCAGCAGTATATCAGGACAAGGCAATCAGCCCCAGCATTTT. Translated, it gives CASSISGQGNQPQHF.

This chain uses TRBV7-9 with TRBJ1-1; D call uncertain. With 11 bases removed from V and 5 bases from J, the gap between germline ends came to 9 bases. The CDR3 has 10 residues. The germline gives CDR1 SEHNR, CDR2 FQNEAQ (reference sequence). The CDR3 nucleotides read TGTGCCGCGCTGGGGACTGAAGCTTTCTTT. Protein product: CAALGTEAFF.

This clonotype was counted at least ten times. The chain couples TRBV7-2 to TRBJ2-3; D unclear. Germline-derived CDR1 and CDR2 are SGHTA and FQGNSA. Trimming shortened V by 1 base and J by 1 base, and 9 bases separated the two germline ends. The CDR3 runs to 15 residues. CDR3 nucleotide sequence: TGTGCCAGCAGCTTAGGCTCGATAGGCACAGATACGCAGTATTTT. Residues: CASSLGSIGTDTQYF.

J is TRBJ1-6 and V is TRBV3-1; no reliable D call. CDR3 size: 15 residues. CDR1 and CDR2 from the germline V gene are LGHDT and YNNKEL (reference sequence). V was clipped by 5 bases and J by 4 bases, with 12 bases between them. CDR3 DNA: TGTGCCAGCAGCACGCTTGGAGAGTATAATTCACCCCTCCACTTT. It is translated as CASSTLGEYNSPLHF.

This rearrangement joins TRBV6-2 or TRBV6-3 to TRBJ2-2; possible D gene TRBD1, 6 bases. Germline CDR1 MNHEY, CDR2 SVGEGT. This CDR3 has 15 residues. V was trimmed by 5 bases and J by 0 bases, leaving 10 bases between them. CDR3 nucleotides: TGTGCCAGCAGTGCCGGACAGTCGAACACCGGGGAGCTGTTTTTT. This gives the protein CASSAGQSNTGELFF.

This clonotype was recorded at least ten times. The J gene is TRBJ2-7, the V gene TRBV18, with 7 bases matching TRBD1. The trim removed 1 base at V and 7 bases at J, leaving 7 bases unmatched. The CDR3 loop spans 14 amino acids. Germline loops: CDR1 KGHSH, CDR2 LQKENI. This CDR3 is CASSPRGQSQEQYF. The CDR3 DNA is TGTGCCAGCTCACCACGGGGACAGTCTCAAGAGCAGTACTTC.